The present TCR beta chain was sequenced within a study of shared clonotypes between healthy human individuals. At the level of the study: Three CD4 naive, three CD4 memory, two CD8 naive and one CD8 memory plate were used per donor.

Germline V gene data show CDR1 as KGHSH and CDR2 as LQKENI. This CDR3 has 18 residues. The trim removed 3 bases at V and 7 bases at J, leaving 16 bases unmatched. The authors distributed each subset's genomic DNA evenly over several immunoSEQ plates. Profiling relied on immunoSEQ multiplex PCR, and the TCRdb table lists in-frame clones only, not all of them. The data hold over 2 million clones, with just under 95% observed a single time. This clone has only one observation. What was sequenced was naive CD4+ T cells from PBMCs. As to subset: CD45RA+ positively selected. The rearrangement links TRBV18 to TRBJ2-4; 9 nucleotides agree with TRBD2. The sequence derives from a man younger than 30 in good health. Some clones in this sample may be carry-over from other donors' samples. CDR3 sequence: CASSPSGTSLQRGNIQYF. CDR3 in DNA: TGTGCCAGCTCACCTTCCGGGACTAGCCTTCAACGGGGGAACATTCAGTACTTC.